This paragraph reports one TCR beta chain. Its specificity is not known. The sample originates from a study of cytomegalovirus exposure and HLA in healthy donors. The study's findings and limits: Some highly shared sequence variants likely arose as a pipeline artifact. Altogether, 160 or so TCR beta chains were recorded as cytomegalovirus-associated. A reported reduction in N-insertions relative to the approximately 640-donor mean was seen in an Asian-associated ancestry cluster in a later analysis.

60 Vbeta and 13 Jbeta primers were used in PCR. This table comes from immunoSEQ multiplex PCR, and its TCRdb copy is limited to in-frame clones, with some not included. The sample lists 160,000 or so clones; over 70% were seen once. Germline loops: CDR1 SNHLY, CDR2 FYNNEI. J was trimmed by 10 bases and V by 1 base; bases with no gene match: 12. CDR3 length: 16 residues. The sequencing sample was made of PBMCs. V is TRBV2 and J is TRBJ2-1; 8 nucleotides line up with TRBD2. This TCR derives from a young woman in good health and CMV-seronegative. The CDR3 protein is CASSEERVGGAGEQFF. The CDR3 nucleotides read TGTGCCAGCAGTGAAGAACGGGTCGGGGGGGCAGGGGAGCAGTTCTTC.